This TCR beta chain was captured in a study of T cell repertoires in cytomegalovirus infection. The CDR3 contains 16 residues. V was cut by 5 bases and J by 3 bases, with 17 bases left in between. In the case of this clonotype: Antigen unknown.

TCRdb reprocessed the reads via MiXCR and lists one record per CDR3 protein. This table holds about 900,000 distinct CDR3 sequences, around 32% found once. This clonotype originated in a human donor in good health (CMV status not recorded). Some clones in this sample may be carry-over from other donors' samples. The V call is TRBV12-3 or TRBV12-4, the J call TRBJ2-1; D possibly matches TRBD1 or TRBD2 (6 bases each). The source was cultured CD8+ T cells from PBMCs, collected from culture after CMV antigen stimulation. The CDR3 region has the DNA TGTGCCAGCAGTGAATTACCGGGGGCTCTCTACAATGAGCAGTTCTTC. Amino acid sequence: CASSELPGALYNEQFF.